One and the same sample provided the 2 T cell receptor beta chains below, sequenced in a study of T cells after yellow fever vaccination. TCRdb fed the 5' RACE reads into MiXCR, producing one record per CDR3 protein. The repertoire includes under 400,000 distinct CDR3 sequences, around 12% of them detected once, and more than 3% sits in the top ten. The source material was CD4+ T cells sorted from PBMCs, sampled 15 days after the yellow fever booster vaccination. Receptor source: a young man who received the YFV17D yellow fever vaccine.

The V gene is TRBV5-1, the J gene TRBJ2-3, with D possibly matching TRBD1 (5 bases). CDR1 is SGHRS and CDR2 is YFSETQ in the germline V gene. This CDR3 region has 18 residues. The V end was cut by 0 bases, the J end by 4 bases, with 21 bases between. CDR3 sequence: CASSLGNHGASSPDTQYF. The CDR3 DNA follows: TGCGCCAGCAGCTTGGGGAACCATGGGGCTTCCTCACCAGATACGCAGTATTTT. Full variable domain (rest looked up from reference TRBV5-1 and TRBJ2-3): KAGVTQTPRYLIKTRGQQVTLSCSPISGHRSVSWYQQTPGQGLQFLFEYFSETQRNKGNFPGRFSGRQFSNSRSEMNVSTLELGDSALYLCASSLGNHGASSPDTQYFGPGTRLTVL.

This clonotype was seen at least ten times. This rearrangement joins TRBV29-1 to TRBJ1-2; D call uncertain. The germline V gene encodes CDR1 SQVTM and CDR2 ANQGSEA. V lost 3 bases, J lost 4 bases, and 6 bases lay in between. The CDR3 length is 11 residues. This CDR3 reads CSVDLGYGYTF. The CDR3 DNA reads as TGCAGCGTTGACCTGGGCTATGGCTACACCTTC. Variable domain in full (rest from reference TRBV29-1 and TRBJ1-2): SAVISQKPSRDICQRGTSLTIQCQVDSQVTMMFWYRQQPGQSLTLIATANQGSEATYESGFVIDKFPISRPNLTFSTLTVSNMSPEDSSIYLCSVDLGYGYTFGSGTRLTVV.